In this sample, the clone carrying this TCR beta chain turned up a few times. The antigen is not known. Investigators profiled TCR beta VDJ and CDR3 from genomic DNA template. MiXCR, applied by TCRdb to the reads, yields one record per CDR3 protein. The table lists 400,000 to 500,000 distinct CDR3 sequences, roughly 64% of them singletons. This sample was included in a study of CD8+CD57+ T cells in acquired aplastic anemia. About the study: Sorted CD4+ and CD8+ cell DNA averaged about 3.5 ug.

V gave up 8 bases and J gave up 4 bases, with 15 bases separating them. This CDR3 region has 13 residues. Germline assignment: CDR1 SEHNR and CDR2 FQNEAQ (reference sequence). Whole-study findings and limits: Patients and controls were found to share twenty-nine CD8+ CDR3 sequences.

The sequencing input was sorted CD4+, CD8+, or CD8+CD57+ T cells (not recorded which) from PBMCs. This clonotype was obtained from a human donor in good health, serving as a control. The chain recombines TRBV7-9 with TRBJ2-7; tentatively, D is TRBD1 or TRBD2 (5 bases each). The CDR3 nucleotides read TGTGCCAGCGGATTAGGGACCCAGTACGAGCAGTACTTC. As protein: CASGLGTQYEQYF. Filled out from reference TRBV7-9 and TRBJ2-7, the complete variable domain reads DTGVSQNPRHKITKRGQNVTFRCDPISEHNRLYWYRQTLGQGPEFLTYFQNEAQLEKSRLLSDRFSAERPKGSFSTLEIQRTEQGDSAMYLCASGLGTQYEQYFGPGTRLTVT.